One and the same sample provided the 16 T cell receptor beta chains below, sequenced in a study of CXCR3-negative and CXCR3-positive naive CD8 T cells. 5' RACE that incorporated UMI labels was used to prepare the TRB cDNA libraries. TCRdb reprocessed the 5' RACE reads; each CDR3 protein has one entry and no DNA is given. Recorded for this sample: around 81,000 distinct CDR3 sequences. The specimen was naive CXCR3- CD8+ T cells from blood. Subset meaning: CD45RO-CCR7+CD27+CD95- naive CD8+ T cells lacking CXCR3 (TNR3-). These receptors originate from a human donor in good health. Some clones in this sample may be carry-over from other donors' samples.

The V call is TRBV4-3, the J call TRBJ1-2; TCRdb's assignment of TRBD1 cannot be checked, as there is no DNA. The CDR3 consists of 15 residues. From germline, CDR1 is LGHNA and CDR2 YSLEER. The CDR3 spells CASSQTGDSNYGYTF.

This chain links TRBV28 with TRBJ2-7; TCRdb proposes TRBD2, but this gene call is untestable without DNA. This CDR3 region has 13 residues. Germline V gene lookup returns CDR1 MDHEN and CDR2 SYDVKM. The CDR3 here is CASSFPREGEQYF.

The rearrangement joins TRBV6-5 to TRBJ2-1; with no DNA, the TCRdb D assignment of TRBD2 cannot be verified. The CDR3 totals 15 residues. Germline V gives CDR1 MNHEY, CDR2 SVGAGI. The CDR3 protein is CASSYLAGGHNEQFF.

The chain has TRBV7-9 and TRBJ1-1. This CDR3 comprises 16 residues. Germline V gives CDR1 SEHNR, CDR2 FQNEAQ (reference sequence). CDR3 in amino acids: CASTQTADLGYAEAFF.

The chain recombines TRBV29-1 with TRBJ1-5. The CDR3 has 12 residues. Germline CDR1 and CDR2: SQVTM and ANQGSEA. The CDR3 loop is CSPEDRARPQHF.

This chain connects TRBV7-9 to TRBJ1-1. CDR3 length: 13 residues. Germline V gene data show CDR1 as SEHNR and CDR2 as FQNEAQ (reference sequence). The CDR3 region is CASSSLVNTEAFF.

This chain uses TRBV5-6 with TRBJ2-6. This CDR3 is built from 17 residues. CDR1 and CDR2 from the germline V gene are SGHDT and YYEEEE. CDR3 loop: CASSLEVQHSGANVLTF. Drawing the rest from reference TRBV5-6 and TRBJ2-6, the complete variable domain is DAGVTQSPTHLIKTRGQQVTLRCSPKSGHDTVSWYQQALGQGPQFIFQYYEEEERQRGNFPDRFSGHQFPNYSSELNVNALLLGDSALYLCASSLEVQHSGANVLTFGAGSRLTVL.

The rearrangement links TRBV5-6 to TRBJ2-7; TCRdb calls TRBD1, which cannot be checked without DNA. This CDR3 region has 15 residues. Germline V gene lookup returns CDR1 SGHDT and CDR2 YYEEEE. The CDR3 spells CASSLSGQGVYEQYF.

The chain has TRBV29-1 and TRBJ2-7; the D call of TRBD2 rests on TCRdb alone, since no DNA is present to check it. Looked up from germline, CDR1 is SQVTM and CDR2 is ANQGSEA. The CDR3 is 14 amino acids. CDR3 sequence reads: CSVELAGGSYEQYF.

The CDR3 is CATSRVREASEQYF. The chain recombines TRBV15 with TRBJ2-7. There are 14 residues in the CDR3. Germline-derived CDR1 and CDR2 are LNHNV and YYDKDF (reference sequence).

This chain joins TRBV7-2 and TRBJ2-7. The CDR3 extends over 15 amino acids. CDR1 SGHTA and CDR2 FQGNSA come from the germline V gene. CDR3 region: CASSRSQGGSYEQYF.

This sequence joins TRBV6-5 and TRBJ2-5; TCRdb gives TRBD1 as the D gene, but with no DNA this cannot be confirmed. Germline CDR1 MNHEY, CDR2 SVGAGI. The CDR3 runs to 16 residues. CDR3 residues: CASTLRPGAMGETQYF.

The CDR3 loop reads CASSLPPGNRGWIGANVLTF. The rearrangement links TRBV5-8 to TRBJ2-6; TCRdb reports TRBD1, a call that lacks DNA to check it against. Germline V gene lookup returns CDR1 SGHTS and CDR2 YDEGEE. The CDR3 consists of 20 residues.

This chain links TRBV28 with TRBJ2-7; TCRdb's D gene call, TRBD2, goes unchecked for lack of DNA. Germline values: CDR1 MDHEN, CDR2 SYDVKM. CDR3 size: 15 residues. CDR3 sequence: CASSPGLAGGYEQYF.

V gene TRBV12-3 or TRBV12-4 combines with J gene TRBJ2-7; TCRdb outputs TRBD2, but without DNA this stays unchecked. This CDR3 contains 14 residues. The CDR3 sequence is CASSLPGGMREQYF.

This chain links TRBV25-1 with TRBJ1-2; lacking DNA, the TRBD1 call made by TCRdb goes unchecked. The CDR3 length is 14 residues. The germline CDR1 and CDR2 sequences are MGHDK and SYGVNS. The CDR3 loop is CASSEWDRGDGYTF.